The clone carrying this T cell receptor (beta chain) has more than one count but fewer than ten. The record originates from a study of blood T cell repertoires in COVID-19. Study-wide context: The United States, Italy and Spain supplied acute and convalescent COVID-19 samples. PBMCs, B-cell-depleted T cells, or T cells provided the cDNA or gDNA that made up the material.

Original methodology: Researchers report that nucleated cell counts were estimated from reference gene primer amplification. The table came from immunoSEQ multiplex PCR; TCRdb's copy has only in-frame clones and leaves some out. The V and J calls and clone size are taken from that table; D and trimming were inferred from the DNA. The sample comprises approximately 400,000 clones, 81% of which are singletons, and over 0.95% rests with the top ten. The CDR3 is 14 amino acids. Losses at the gene ends were 6 bases for V and 4 bases for J; bases not matched to a gene: 11. Looked up from germline, CDR1 is SQVTM and CDR2 is ANQGSEA.

Material for sequencing was peripheral blood. This clonotype was obtained from a human donor with acute or convalescent COVID-19. The donor label of this sample is uncertain. V and J are TRBV29-1 and TRBJ2-5, with 7 bases aligning to TRBD1. The CDR3 bases are TGCAGCGTAGCCAACACAGGGGCCGGAGAGACCCAGTACTTC. Translation gives CSVANTGAGETQYF.